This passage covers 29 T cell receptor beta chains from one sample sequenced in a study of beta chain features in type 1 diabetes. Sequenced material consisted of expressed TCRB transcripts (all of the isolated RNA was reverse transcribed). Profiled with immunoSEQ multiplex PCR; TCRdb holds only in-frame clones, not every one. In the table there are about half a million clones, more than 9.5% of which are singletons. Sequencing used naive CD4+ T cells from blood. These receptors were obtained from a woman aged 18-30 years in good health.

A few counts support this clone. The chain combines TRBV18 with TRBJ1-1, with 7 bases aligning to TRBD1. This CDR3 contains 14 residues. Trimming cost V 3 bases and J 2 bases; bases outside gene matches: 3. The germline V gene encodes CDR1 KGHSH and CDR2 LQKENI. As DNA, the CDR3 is TGTGCCAGCTCACCTGGGACAGAAAACACTGAAGCTTTCTTT. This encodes CASSPGTENTEAFF. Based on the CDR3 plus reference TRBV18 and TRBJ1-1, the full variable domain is NAGVMQNPRHLVRRRGQEARLRCSPMKGHSHVYWYRQLPEEGLKFMVYLQKENIIDESGMPKERFSAEFPKEGPSILRIQQVVRGDSAAYFCASSPGTENTEAFFGQGTRLTVV.

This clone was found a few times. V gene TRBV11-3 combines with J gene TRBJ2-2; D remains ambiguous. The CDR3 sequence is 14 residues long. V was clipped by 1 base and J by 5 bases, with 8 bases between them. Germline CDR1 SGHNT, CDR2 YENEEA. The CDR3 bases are TGTGCCAGCAGCTTAGGGTCTAGGACCGGGGAGCTGTTTTTT. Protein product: CASSLGSRTGELFF.

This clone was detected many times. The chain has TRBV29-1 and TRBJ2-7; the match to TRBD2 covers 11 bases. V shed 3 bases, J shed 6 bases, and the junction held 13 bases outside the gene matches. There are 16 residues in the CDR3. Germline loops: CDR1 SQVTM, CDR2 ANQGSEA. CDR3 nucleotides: TGCAGCGTTGACACCCTACGGGGTCTAGCGGGAGGCGAGCAGTACTTC. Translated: CSVDTLRGLAGGEQYF.

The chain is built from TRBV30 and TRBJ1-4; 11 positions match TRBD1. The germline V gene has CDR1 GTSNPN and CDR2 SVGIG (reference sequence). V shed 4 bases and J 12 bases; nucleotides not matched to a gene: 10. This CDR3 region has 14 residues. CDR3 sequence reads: CAWTETRTGGQLFF. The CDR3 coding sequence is TGTGCCTGGACCGAAACCCGGACAGGGGGCCAACTGTTTTTT.

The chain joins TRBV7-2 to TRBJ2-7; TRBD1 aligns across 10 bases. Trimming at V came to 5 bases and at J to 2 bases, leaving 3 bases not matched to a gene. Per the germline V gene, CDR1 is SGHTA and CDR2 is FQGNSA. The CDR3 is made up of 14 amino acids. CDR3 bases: TGTGCCAGCAGCCTCGGACAGGGGGCCTACGAGCAGTACGTC. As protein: CASSLGQGAYEQYV.

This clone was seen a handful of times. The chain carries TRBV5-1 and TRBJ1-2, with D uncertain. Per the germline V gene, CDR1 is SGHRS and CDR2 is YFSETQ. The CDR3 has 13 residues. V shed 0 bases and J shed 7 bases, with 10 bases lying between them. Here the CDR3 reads CASSLVVGSGYTF. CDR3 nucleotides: TGCGCCAGCAGCTTGGTCGTTGGGAGTGGCTACACCTTC.

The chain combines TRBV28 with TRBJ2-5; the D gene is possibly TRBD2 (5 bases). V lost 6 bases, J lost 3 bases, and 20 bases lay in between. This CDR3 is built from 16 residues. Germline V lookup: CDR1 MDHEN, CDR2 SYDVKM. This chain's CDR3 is CASSPVGAVKKETQYF. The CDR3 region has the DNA TGTGCCAGCAGCCCGGTGGGAGCCGTTAAGAAAGAGACCCAGTACTTC.

Here the CDR3 DNA reads TGTGCCAGCTCACCGGCCCTCATGAACACTGAAGCTTTCTTT. This codes for CASSPALMNTEAFF. The chain carries TRBV18 and TRBJ1-1; D gene ambiguous. Germline V gene data show CDR1 as KGHSH and CDR2 as LQKENI. Trimming pared 3 bases from V and 0 bases from J, leaving 8 bases between. The CDR3 extends over 14 amino acids. Full variable domain (rest looked up from reference TRBV18 and TRBJ1-1): NAGVMQNPRHLVRRRGQEARLRCSPMKGHSHVYWYRQLPEEGLKFMVYLQKENIIDESGMPKERFSAEFPKEGPSILRIQQVVRGDSAAYFCASSPALMNTEAFFGQGTRLTVV.

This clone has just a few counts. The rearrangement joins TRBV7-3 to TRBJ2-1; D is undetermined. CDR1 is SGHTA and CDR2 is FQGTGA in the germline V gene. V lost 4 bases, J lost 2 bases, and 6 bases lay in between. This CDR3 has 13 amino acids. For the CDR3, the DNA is TGTGCCAGCAGCTCTGCTACCTACAATGAGCAGTTCTTC. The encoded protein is CASSSATYNEQFF.

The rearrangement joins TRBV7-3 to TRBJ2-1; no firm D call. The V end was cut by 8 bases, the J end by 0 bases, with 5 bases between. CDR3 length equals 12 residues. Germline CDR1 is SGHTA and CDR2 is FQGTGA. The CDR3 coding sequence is TGTGCCAGCGCGTACTCCTACAATGAGCAGTTCTTC. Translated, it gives CASAYSYNEQFF.

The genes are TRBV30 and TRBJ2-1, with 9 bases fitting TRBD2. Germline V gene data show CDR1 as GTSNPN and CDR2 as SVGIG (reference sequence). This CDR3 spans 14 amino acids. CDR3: CAGLSSGVYNEQFF. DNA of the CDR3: TGTGCGGGCTTATCTAGCGGGGTTTACAATGAGCAGTTCTTC. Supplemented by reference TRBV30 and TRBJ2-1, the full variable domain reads SQTIHQWPATLVQPVGSPLSLECTVEGTSNPNLYWYRQAAGRGLQLLFYSVGIGQISSEVPQNLSASRPQDRQFILSSKKLLLSDSGFYLCAGLSSGVYNEQFFGPGTRLTVL.

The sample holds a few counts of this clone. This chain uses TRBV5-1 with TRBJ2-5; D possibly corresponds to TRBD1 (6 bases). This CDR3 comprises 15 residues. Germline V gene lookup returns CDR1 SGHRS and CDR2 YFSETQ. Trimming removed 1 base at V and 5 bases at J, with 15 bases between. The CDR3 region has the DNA TGCGCCAGCAGCTTGTTCGGCAGGGGTGAGGAGACCCAGTACTTC. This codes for CASSLFGRGEETQYF. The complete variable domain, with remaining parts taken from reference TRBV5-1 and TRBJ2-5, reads KAGVTQTPRYLIKTRGQQVTLSCSPISGHRSVSWYQQTPGQGLQFLFEYFSETQRNKGNFPGRFSGRQFSNSRSEMNVSTLELGDSALYLCASSLFGRGEETQYFGPGTRLLVL.

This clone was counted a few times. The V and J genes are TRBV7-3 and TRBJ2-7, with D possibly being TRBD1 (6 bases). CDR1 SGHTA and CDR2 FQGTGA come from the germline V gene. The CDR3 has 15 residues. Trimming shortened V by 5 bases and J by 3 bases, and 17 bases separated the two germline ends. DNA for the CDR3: TGTGCCAGCAGCGGACAGCGGTTAGCGAACTACGAGCAGTACTTC. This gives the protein CASSGQRLANYEQYF.

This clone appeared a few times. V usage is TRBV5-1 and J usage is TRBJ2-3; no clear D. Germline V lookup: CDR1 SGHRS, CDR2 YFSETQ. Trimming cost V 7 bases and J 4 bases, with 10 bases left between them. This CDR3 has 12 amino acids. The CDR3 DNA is TGCGCCAGCCATACCCCACCAGATACGCAGTATTTT. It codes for CASHTPPDTQYF.

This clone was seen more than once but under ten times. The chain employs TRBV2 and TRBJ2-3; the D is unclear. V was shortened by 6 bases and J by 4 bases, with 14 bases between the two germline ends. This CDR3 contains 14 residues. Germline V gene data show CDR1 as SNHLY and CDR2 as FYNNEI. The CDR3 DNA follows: TGTGCCAGCAGGGGCGCGAGACTTCCAGATACGCAGTATTTT. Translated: CASRGARLPDTQYF.

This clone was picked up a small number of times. The CDR3 loop is CASSQGGVNEQFF. The CDR3 DNA is TGCGCCAGCAGCCAAGGAGGGGTCAATGAGCAGTTCTTC. The V call is TRBV4-3, the J call TRBJ2-1, with D perhaps being TRBD1 or TRBD2 (5 bases each). The length of the CDR3 is 13 residues. Trimming left V 1 base short and J 6 bases short, with 7 bases between. CDR1 and CDR2 (germline): LGHNA, YSLEER.

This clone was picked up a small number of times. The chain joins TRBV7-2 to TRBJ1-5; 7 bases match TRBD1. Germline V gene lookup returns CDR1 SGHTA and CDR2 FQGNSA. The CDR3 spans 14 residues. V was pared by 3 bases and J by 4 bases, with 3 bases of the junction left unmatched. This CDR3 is CASSFDRANQPQHF. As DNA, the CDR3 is TGTGCCAGCAGCTTCGACAGGGCGAATCAGCCCCAGCATTTT.

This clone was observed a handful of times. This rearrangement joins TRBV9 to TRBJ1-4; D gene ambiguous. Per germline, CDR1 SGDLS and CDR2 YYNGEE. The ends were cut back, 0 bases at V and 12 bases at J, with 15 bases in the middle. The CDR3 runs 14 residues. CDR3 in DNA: TGTGCCAGCAGCGTAGAAGTGGAGGGCCCGGAACTGTTTTTT. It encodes CASSVEVEGPELFF.

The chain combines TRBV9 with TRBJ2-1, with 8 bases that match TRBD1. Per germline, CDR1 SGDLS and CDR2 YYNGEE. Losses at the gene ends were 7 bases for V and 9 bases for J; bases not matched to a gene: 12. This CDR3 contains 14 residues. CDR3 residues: CASGQGAHLVEQFF. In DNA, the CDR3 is TGTGCCAGCGGGCAGGGGGCGCATCTTGTTGAGCAGTTCTTC.

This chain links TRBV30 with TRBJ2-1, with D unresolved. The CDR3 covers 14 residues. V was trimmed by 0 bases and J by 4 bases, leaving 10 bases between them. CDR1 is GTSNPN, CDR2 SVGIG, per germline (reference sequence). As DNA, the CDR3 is TGTGCCTGGAGTGTACGTTCAGGATACAATGAGCAGTTCTTC. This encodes CAWSVRSGYNEQFF.

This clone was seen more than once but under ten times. CDR3 DNA: TGTGCCATCAGTGCGGCGGAGCGGGGGGTGGTCGGCACAGATACGCAGTATTTT. Its protein is CAISAAERGVVGTDTQYF. The chain employs TRBV10-3 and TRBJ2-3; TRBD2 aligns across 9 bases. Trimming at V came to 4 bases and at J to 1 base, leaving 12 bases not matched to a gene. CDR3 length equals 18 residues. Germline assignment: CDR1 ENHRY and CDR2 SYGVKD.

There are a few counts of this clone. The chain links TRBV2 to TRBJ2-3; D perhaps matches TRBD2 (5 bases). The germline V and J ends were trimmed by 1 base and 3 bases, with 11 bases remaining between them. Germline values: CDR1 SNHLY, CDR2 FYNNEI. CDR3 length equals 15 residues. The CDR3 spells CASSEETGLTDTQYF. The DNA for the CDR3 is TGTGCCAGCAGTGAAGAGACGGGGTTGACAGATACGCAGTATTTT. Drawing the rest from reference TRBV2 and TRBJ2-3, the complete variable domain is EPEVTQTPSHQVTQMGQEVILRCVPISNHLYFYWYRQILGQKVEFLVSFYNNEISEKSEIFDDQFSVERPDGSNFTLKIRSTKLEDSAMYFCASSEETGLTDTQYFGPGTRLTVL.

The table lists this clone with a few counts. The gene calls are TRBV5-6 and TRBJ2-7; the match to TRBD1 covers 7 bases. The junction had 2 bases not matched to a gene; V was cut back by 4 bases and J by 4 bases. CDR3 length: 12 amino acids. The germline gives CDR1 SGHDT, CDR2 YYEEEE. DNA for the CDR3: TGTGCCAGCAGCAACAGGGGATACGAGCAGTACTTC. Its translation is CASSNRGYEQYF.

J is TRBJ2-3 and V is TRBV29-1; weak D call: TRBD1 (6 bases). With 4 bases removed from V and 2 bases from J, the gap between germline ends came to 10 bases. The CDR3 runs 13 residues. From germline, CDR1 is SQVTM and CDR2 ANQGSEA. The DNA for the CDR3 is TGCAGCGTTGTTCCAGGGGACACAGATACGCAGTATTTT. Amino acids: CSVVPGDTDTQYF.

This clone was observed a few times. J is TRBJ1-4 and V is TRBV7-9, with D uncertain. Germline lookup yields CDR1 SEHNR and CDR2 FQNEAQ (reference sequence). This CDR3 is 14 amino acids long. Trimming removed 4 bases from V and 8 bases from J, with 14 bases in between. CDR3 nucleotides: TGTGCCAGCAGCTCGACAAACCGTCGGGAAAAACTGTTTTTT. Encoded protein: CASSSTNRREKLFF.

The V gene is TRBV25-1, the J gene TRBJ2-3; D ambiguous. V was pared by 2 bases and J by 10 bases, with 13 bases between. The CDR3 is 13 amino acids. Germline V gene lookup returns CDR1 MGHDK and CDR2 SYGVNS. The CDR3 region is CASSEGVGRSQYF. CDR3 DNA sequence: TGTGCCAGCAGTGAAGGGGTTGGCCGATCGCAGTATTTT.

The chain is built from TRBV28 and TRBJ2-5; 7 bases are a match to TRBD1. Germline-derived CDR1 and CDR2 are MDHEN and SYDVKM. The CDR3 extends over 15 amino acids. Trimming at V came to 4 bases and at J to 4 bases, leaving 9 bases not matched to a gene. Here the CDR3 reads CASSSQTGFTETQYF. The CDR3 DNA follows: TGTGCCAGCAGTTCCCAGACAGGGTTTACAGAGACCCAGTACTTC.

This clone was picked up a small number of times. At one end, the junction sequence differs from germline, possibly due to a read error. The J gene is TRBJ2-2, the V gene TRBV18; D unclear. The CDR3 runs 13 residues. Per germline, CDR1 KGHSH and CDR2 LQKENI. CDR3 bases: TGTGCCAGCGCACCACCGGGCACCGGGGAGCTGTTTTTT. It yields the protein CASAPPGTGELFF. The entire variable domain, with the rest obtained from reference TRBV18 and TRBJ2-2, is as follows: NAGVMQNPRHLVRRRGQEARLRCSPMKGHSHVYWYRQLPEEGLKFMVYLQKENIIDESGMPKERFSAEFPKEGPSILRIQQVVRGDSAAYFCASAPPGTGELFFGEGSRLTVL.

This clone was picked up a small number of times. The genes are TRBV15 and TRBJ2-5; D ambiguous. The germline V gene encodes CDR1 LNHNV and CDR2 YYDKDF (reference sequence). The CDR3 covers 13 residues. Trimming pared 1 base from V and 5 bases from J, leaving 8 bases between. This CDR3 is CATSRGFRETQYF. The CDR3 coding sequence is TGTGCCACCAGCAGAGGCTTTAGGGAGACCCAGTACTTC.